These 23 T cell receptor beta chains were all obtained from the same sample, sequenced in a study of patients and donors after allogeneic stem cell transplantation (dated by TCRdb to the early 2020s). Library preparation was by RT-PCR. The sequencing machine was a NextSeq 550. TCRdb passed the public sequencing reads through fastp at Q25 and MiXCR, retaining productive beta sequences. A single entry per CDR3 protein holds the most common genes and DNA from its merged rows. The sample contains over 150,000 distinct CDR3 sequences, around two fifths of them found a single time. 33% of the sample is taken by the ten largest. Sequencing used blood, either unsorted or a sorted T cell fraction (not recorded which). All receptors come from a human donor who was either an allogeneic HSCT recipient or a stem cell or donor lymphocyte infusion donor (not recorded which). It is not recorded whose cells these are; they may come from a transplant donor.

This sequence joins TRBV4-2 and TRBJ1-2; unclear D gene. The CDR3 runs 15 residues. The V gene's germline CDR1 is LGHNA and CDR2 YNFKEQ. The V end was cut by 0 bases, the J end by 8 bases, with 16 bases between. The CDR3 nucleotides are TGTGCCAGCAGCCAAGATCATATTCCCCCGGCGGGCTACACCTTC. Translating it yields CASSQDHIPPAGYTF.

V usage is TRBV20-1 and J usage is TRBJ2-1; D is undetermined. Germline V CDR1 and CDR2: DFQATT, SNEGSKA (reference sequence). V was cut by 8 bases and J by 0 bases, with 11 bases left in between. This CDR3 is 13 amino acids long. The CDR3 reads CSIDLDSYNEQFF. The CDR3 DNA sequence: TGCAGTATTGACTTAGACTCCTACAATGAGCAGTTCTTC.

The chain has TRBV12-3 or TRBV12-4 and TRBJ2-2; no clear D. The ends were cut back, 11 bases at V and 0 bases at J, with 19 bases in the middle. The CDR3 covers 16 residues. CDR3 sequence reads: CASKSRPYPNTGELFF. The CDR3 DNA reads as TGTGCCTCGAAATCCCGCCCCTACCCGAACACCGGGGAGCTGTTTTTT.

This clonotype has a handful of counts. The gene calls are TRBV3-1 and TRBJ1-2, with D perhaps matching TRBD1 (5 bases). Trimming took off 0 bases at V and 4 bases at J, with 12 bases between the two ends. Germline CDR1 LGHDT, CDR2 YNNKEL (reference sequence). The length of the CDR3 is 15 residues. Here the CDR3 reads CASSQDWGSGYGYTF. The CDR3 nucleotides are TGTGCCAGCAGCCAAGATTGGGGGTCGGGCTATGGCTACACCTTC.

The chain uses TRBV20-1 and TRBJ1-1; tentative D call: TRBD1 (5 bases). The CDR3 consists of 12 residues. The V end was cut by 3 bases, the J end by 1 base, with 6 bases between. Germline CDR1 is DFQATT and CDR2 is SNEGSKA (reference sequence). CDR3 loop: CSASGGNTEAFF. For the CDR3, the DNA is TGCAGTGCTAGTGGGGGGAACACTGAAGCTTTCTTT.

This clonotype was picked up a small number of times. V usage is TRBV12-3 or TRBV12-4 and J usage is TRBJ2-1, with 7 bases lining up with TRBD2. Trimming took 3 bases from V and 5 from J; bases not matched to a gene: 4. The CDR3 covers 14 residues. CDR3 amino acids: CASSLSGIDNEQFF. For the CDR3, the DNA is TGTGCCAGCAGTTTGAGCGGGATCGACAATGAGCAGTTCTTC.

V is TRBV15 and J is TRBJ2-1; unclear D gene. Germline V gene sequence: CDR1 LNHNV, CDR2 YYDKDF (reference sequence). The CDR3 totals 15 residues. The V end lost 0 bases, the J end lost 10 bases, and 16 bases lay between the germline ends. The CDR3 nucleotides are TGTGCCACCAGCAGAGATTTGAGTAAGGGTTGGGAGCAGTTCTTC. Its protein product is CATSRDLSKGWEQFF.

The gene calls are TRBV20-1 and TRBJ1-2; TRBD1 matches 11 bases. CDR1 is DFQATT, CDR2 SNEGSKA, per germline (reference sequence). The ends lost 0 bases at V and 3 bases at J; junction bases unmatched: 9. CDR3 length: 17 residues. Written as DNA, the CDR3 is TGCAGTGCTAGAGAAGGACAGGGGGCGAACCTCTACTATGGCTACACCTTC. It codes for CSAREGQGANLYYGYTF.

This clonotype appeared a few times. This chain uses TRBV5-1 with TRBJ1-2, with 7 bases aligning to TRBD1. V gave up 3 bases and J gave up 6 bases; unmatched junction bases: 11. Germline V gene data show CDR1 as SGHRS and CDR2 as YFSETQ. CDR3 length: 15 residues. CDR3 amino acids: CASSYIGGEVHGYTF. CDR3 in DNA: TGCGCCAGCAGCTACATAGGGGGCGAGGTGCATGGCTACACCTTC.

The V gene is TRBV6-5, the J gene TRBJ1-2; D is undetermined. Trimming pared 2 bases from V and 7 bases from J, leaving 11 bases between. Germline values: CDR1 MNHEY, CDR2 SVGAGI. The CDR3 runs 13 residues. The CDR3 loop is CASSYGWSFGYTF. DNA of the CDR3: TGTGCCAGCAGTTACGGGTGGTCTTTTGGCTACACCTTC.

The table lists this clonotype with a few counts. The chain joins TRBV4-3 to TRBJ1-6; the D gene is possibly TRBD1 (6 bases). Germline assignment: CDR1 LGHNA and CDR2 YSLEER. This CDR3 is built from 16 residues. Trimming removed 1 base at V and 10 bases at J, with 17 bases between. As DNA, the CDR3 is TGCGCCAGCAGCCAAGGTACTGGGACATGGGACTCACCCCTCCACTTT. Translation gives CASSQGTGTWDSPLHF.

The chain employs TRBV19 and TRBJ1-2, with D perhaps TRBD1 (5 bases). There are 12 residues in the CDR3. Germline V gene data show CDR1 as LNHDA and CDR2 as SQIVND (reference sequence). V lost 4 bases and J 5 bases, leaving 8 bases between the germline ends. DNA of the CDR3: TGTGCCAGTAGTAGCGACAGATATGGCTACACCTTC. This codes for CASSSDRYGYTF.

This clonotype was seen a handful of times. This sequence joins TRBV4-3 and TRBJ2-3; D remains unclear. Trimming pared 1 base from V and 6 bases from J, leaving 8 bases between. This CDR3 contains 13 residues. Germline V gene data show CDR1 as LGHNA and CDR2 as YSLEER. CDR3 coding DNA: TGCGCCAGCAGCCAAGCGCACGAGGATACGCAGTATTTT. Protein: CASSQAHEDTQYF.

In this sample, this clonotype turned up a few times. The chain links TRBV27 to TRBJ2-7; D tentatively reads TRBD1 or TRBD2 (5 bases each). The CDR3 runs to 13 residues. V was cut by 4 bases and J by 0 bases, with 7 bases left in between. CDR1 MNHEY and CDR2 SMNVEV come from the germline V gene (reference sequence). CDR3 sequence reads: CASSWGFSYEQYF. The CDR3 region has the DNA TGTGCCAGCAGTTGGGGGTTCTCCTACGAGCAGTACTTC.

This sequence joins TRBV6-4 and TRBJ1-1; D uncertain. Trimming removed 8 bases from V and 2 bases from J, with 12 bases in between. This CDR3 has 13 residues. CDR1 is MRHNA and CDR2 is SNTAGT in the germline V gene. CDR3 sequence: CASRVGENTEAFF. The CDR3 coding sequence is TGTGCCAGCCGGGTAGGAGAAAACACTGAAGCTTTCTTT.

A remark on this clonotype: At one end, the junction sequence differs from germline, possibly due to a read error. This sequence joins TRBV6-5 and TRBJ1-1, with TRBD1 as a possible D gene (6 bases). Per the germline V gene, CDR1 is MNHEY and CDR2 is SVGAGI. This CDR3 comprises 13 residues. The CDR3 coding sequence is TGTGCCAGCAGTTACTTCGGGGGCACTGAAGCTTCCTTT. Its translation: CASSYFGGTEASF.

This chain joins TRBV12-3 or TRBV12-4 and TRBJ1-6; 10 bases are a match to TRBD1. The J segment lost 7 bases and the V segment lost 5 bases, leaving 11 bases of the junction unmatched. There are 17 residues in the CDR3. This chain's CDR3 is CASSPTGTGARNSPLHF. The CDR3 region has the DNA TGTGCCAGCAGTCCAACCGGGACAGGGGCCCGGAATTCACCCCTCCACTTT.

In regard to this clonotype: One end of the junction does not line up with germline, which may come from a read error. The chain couples TRBV11-1 to TRBJ1-1, with 10 positions matching TRBD1. In germline, CDR1 is SGHAT, CDR2 FQDESV (reference sequence). This CDR3 contains 17 residues. In DNA, the CDR3 is TGTGCCAGCAGTAGGATCGGGACAGGGGACGAGGACACTGAAGCTTCCTTT. This encodes CASSRIGTGDEDTEASF.

The chain is built from TRBV12-3 or TRBV12-4 and TRBJ2-7, with 10 bases fitting TRBD2. The CDR3 has 13 amino acids. The V segment lost 2 bases and the J segment 5 bases; nucleotides outside the gene matches: 0. CDR3 sequence: CASSLTSGNEQYF. Here the CDR3 DNA reads TGTGCCAGCAGTTTAACTAGCGGGAACGAGCAGTACTTC.

The chain links TRBV29-1 to TRBJ1-1, with D uncertain. The V gene lost 1 base and the J gene lost 1 base, with 10 bases spanning the gap. Germline CDR1 SQVTM, CDR2 ANQGSEA. The CDR3 sequence is 14 residues long. Here the CDR3 reads CSVEGEVGNTEAFF. In DNA, the CDR3 is TGCAGCGTTGAAGGTGAGGTGGGGAACACTGAAGCTTTCTTT.

The rearrangement joins TRBV5-1 to TRBJ2-5; D unclear. The V and J ends lost 3 bases and 2 bases respectively, with 11 bases between them. The CDR3 contains 14 residues. Germline values: CDR1 SGHRS, CDR2 YFSETQ. The CDR3 loop reads CASSWERDQETQYF. The DNA of the CDR3 is TGCGCCAGCAGCTGGGAAAGAGATCAAGAGACCCAGTACTTC.

The chain carries TRBV7-2 and TRBJ2-1; D unclear. The CDR3 consists of 12 residues. V shed 5 bases and J shed 13 bases, with 15 bases lying between them. Germline V gene sequence: CDR1 SGHTA, CDR2 FQGNSA. The CDR3 bases are TGTGCCAGCAGCCCGAACGATAGGATTCAGTTCTTC. Its protein is CASSPNDRIQFF.

The gene calls are TRBV27 and TRBJ1-1; D remains unclear. In germline, CDR1 is MNHEY, CDR2 SMNVEV (reference sequence). V was cut by 8 bases and J by 0 bases, with 19 bases left in between. The CDR3 runs 16 residues. The CDR3 region is CASGNLRRTVNTEAFF. Here the CDR3 DNA reads TGTGCCAGCGGAAATTTAAGAAGGACGGTGAACACTGAAGCTTTCTTT.